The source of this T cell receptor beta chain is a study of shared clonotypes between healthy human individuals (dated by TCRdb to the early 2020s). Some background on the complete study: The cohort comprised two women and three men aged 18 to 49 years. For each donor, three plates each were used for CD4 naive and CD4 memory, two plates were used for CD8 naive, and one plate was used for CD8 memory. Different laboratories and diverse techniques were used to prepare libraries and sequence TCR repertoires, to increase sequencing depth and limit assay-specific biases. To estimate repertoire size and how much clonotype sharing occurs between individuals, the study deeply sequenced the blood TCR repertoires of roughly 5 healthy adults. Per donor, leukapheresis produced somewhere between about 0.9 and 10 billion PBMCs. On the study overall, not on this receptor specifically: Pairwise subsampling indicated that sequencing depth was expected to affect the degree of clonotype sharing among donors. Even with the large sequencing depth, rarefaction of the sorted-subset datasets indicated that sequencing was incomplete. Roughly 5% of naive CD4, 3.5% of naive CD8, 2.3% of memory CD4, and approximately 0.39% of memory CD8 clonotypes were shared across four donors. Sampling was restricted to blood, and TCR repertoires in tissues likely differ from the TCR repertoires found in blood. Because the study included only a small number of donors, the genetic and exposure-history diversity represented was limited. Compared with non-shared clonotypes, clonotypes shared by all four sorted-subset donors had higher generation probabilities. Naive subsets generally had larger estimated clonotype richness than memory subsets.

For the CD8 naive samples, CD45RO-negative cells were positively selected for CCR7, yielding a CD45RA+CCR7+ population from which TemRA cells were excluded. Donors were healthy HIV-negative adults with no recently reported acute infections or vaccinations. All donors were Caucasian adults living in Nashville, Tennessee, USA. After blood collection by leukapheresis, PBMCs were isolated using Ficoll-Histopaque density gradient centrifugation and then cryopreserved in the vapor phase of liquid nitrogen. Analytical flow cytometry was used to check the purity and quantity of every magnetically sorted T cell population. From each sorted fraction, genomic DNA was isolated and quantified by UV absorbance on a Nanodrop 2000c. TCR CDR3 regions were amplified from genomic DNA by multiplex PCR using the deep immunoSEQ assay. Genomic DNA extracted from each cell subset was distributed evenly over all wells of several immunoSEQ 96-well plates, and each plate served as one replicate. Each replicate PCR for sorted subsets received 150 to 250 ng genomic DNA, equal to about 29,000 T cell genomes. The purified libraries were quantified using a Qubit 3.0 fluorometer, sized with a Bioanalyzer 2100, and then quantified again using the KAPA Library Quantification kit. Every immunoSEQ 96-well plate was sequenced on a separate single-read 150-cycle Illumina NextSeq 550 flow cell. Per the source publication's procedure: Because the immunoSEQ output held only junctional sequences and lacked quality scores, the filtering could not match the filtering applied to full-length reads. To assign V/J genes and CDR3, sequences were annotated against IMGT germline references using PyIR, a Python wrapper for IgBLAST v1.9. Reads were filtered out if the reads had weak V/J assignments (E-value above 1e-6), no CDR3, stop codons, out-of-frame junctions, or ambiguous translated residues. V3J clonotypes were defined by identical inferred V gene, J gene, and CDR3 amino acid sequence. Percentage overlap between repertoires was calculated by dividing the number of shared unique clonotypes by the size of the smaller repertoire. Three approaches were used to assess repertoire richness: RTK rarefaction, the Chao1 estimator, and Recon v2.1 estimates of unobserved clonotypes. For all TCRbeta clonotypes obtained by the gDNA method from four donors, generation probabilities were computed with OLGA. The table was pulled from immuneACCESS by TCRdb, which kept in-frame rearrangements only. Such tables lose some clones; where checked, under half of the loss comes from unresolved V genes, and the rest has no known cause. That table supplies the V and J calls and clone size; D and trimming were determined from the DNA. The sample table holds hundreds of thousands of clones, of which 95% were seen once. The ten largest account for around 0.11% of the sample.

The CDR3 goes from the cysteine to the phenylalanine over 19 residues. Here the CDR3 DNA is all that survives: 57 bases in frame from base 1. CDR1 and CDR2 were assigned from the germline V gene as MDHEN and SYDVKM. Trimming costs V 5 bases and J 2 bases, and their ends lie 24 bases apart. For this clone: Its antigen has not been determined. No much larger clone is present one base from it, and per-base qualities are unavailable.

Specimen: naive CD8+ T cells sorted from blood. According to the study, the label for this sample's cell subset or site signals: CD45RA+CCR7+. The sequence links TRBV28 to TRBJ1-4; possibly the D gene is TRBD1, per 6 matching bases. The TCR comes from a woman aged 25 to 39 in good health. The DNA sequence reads TGTGCCAGCAGTCTCTCGACAGGAAGCTACAGTGGGACTAATGAAAAACTGTTTTTT. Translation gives CASSLSTGSYSGTNEKLFF.